The 10 T cell receptor beta chains below all came from one sample that was sequenced in a study of patients and donors after allogeneic stem cell transplantation. TCRdb analysed the RT-PCR reads with MiXCR anew, one entry per CDR3 protein. The sample carries almost 90,000 distinct CDR3 sequences, 5% recorded once. Sequenced sample: blood, either unsorted or a sorted T cell fraction (not recorded which). The receptors were gathered from a human donor who was either an allogeneic HSCT recipient or a stem cell or donor lymphocyte infusion donor (not recorded which). It is not recorded whose cells these are; they may come from a transplant donor.

This clonotype showed up many times. This chain connects TRBV18 to TRBJ2-1, with D tentatively TRBD1 or TRBD2 (6 bases each). V lost 1 base, J lost 9 bases, and 7 bases lay in between. Germline loops: CDR1 KGHSH, CDR2 LQKENI. There are 12 residues in the CDR3. CDR3 protein: CASSPQGGEQFF. DNA for the CDR3: TGTGCCAGCTCACCACAGGGGGGTGAGCAGTTCTTC.

This clonotype was counted many times. The chain combines TRBV14 with TRBJ2-7, with D perhaps TRBD2 (5 bases). CDR3 length equals 17 residues. From germline, CDR1 is SGHDN and CDR2 FVKESK. V lost 1 base and J lost 4, with 20 bases in between. The CDR3 reads CASSQGRRRTPEYEQYF. CDR3 coding DNA: TGTGCCAGCAGCCAAGGTCGTAGGAGGACCCCAGAGTACGAGCAGTACTTC.

This clonotype was counted only a few times. This chain connects TRBV5-4 to TRBJ2-5; a possible D gene is TRBD2 (5 bases). CDR3 length: 14 residues. Germline V gives CDR1 SGHNT, CDR2 YYREEE (reference sequence). V gave up 0 bases and J gave up 1 base, with 7 bases separating them. The CDR3 is CASSLESGQETQYF. DNA of the CDR3: TGTGCCAGCAGCTTGGAGAGCGGCCAAGAGACCCAGTACTTC.

This clonotype was seen ten or more times. The rearrangement uses TRBV2 and TRBJ2-5; 9 bases map to TRBD1. The CDR3 is 17 residues long. Per the germline V gene, CDR1 is SNHLY and CDR2 is FYNNEI. V was pared by 6 bases and J by 3 bases, with 14 bases of the junction left unmatched. Here the CDR3 reads CASSHPQGALSKETQYF. CDR3 DNA sequence: TGTGCCAGCAGCCATCCACAGGGGGCCCTATCAAAAGAGACCCAGTACTTC.

This clonotype showed up just a few times. This chain uses TRBV15 with TRBJ2-3; no reliable D call. From germline, CDR1 is LNHNV and CDR2 YYDKDF (reference sequence). The CDR3 length is 15 residues. V lost 1 base, J lost 0 bases, and 8 bases lay in between. CDR3 sequence reads: CATSRAQPSTDTQYF. The DNA of the CDR3 is TGTGCCACCAGCAGAGCGCAGCCAAGCACAGATACGCAGTATTTT.

In its sample, this clonotype was seen many times. This rearrangement joins TRBV7-8 to TRBJ1-1; D call uncertain. CDR1 is SGHVS, CDR2 FQNEAQ, per germline. With 5 bases removed from V and 5 bases from J, the gap between germline ends came to 12 bases. CDR3 length: 13 amino acids. CDR3 DNA sequence: TGTGCCAGCAGCCCCGGCGTCTGGACTGAAGCTTTCTTT. Translated, it gives CASSPGVWTEAFF.

This clonotype was counted at least ten times. The V call is TRBV20-1, the J call TRBJ2-3; weak D call: TRBD1 (6 bases). There are 14 residues in the CDR3. Germline V gene lookup returns CDR1 DFQATT and CDR2 SNEGSKA (reference sequence). The V and J ends lost 6 bases and 4 bases respectively, with 17 bases between them. The CDR3 bases are TGCAGTGCCAAAGGGGGTTTGCATGCAGATACGCAGTATTTT. This translates into CSAKGGLHADTQYF.

This clonotype was seen many times. This chain links TRBV9 with TRBJ2-1; D is unresolved. Looked up from germline, CDR1 is SGDLS and CDR2 is YYNGEE. The V end was cut by 0 bases, the J end by 5 bases, with 6 bases between. CDR3 length: 13 amino acids. This chain's CDR3 is CASSVAHNNEQFF. CDR3 DNA: TGTGCCAGCAGCGTAGCCCATAACAATGAGCAGTTCTTC.

This clonotype was detected many times. V usage is TRBV6-5 and J usage is TRBJ1-3; 11 bases agree with TRBD1. The V segment lost 0 bases and the J segment 0 bases; nucleotides outside the gene matches: 1. CDR3 length: 17 residues. Per the germline V gene, CDR1 is MNHEY and CDR2 is SVGAGI. The CDR3 DNA reads TGTGCCAGCAGTTACTCAGGACAGGGGGCCTCTGGAAACACCATATATTTT. It encodes CASSYSGQGASGNTIYF.

This clonotype ranks as medium-sized. The chain employs TRBV5-1 and TRBJ2-5, with D perhaps being TRBD1 or TRBD2 (5 bases each). Germline V gives CDR1 SGHRS, CDR2 YFSETQ. The V end was cut by 3 bases, the J end by 4 bases, with 16 bases between. The CDR3 is 15 amino acids. The CDR3 loop reads CASSSWGSSGETQYF. CDR3 nucleotides: TGCGCCAGCAGCTCGTGGGGGAGCAGTGGAGAGACCCAGTACTTC.